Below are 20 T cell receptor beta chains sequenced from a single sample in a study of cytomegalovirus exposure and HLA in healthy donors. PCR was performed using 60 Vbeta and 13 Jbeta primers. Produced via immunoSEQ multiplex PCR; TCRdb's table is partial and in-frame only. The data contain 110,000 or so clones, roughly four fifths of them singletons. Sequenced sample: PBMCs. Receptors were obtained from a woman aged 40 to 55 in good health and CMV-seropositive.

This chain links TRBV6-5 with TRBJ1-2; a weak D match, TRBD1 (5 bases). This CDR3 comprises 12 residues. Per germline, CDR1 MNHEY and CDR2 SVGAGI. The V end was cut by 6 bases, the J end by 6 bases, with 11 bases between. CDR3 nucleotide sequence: TGTGCCAGCAGCACGGGGGTGAATGGCTACACCTTC. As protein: CASSTGVNGYTF.

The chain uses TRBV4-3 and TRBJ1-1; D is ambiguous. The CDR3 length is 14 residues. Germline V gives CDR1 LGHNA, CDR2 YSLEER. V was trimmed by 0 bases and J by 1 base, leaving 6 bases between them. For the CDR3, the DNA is TGCGCCAGCAGCCAAGATATCAGGAACACTGAAGCTTTCTTT. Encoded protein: CASSQDIRNTEAFF.

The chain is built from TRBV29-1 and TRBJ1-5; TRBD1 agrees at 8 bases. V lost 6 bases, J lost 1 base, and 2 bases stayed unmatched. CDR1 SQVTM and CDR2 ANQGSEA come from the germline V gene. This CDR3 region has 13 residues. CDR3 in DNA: TGCAGCGTACAGGGGGAAAGCAATCAGCCCCAGCATTTT. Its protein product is CSVQGESNQPQHF.

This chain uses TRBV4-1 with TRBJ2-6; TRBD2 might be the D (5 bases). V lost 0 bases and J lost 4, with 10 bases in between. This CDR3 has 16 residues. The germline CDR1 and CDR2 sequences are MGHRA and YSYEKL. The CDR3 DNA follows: TGCGCCAGCAGCCAAGATGAGGGCAGGGGGGCCAACGTCCTGACTTTC. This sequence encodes CASSQDEGRGANVLTF.

The CDR3 here is CASSVDTGPYEQYF. CDR3 DNA sequence: TGTGCCAGCAGCGTAGATACAGGTCCCTACGAGCAGTACTTC. The chain combines TRBV9 with TRBJ2-7; possible D gene TRBD1, 5 bases. The CDR3 is 14 amino acids. V gave up 0 bases and J gave up 2 bases, with 9 bases separating them. Germline values: CDR1 SGDLS, CDR2 YYNGEE.

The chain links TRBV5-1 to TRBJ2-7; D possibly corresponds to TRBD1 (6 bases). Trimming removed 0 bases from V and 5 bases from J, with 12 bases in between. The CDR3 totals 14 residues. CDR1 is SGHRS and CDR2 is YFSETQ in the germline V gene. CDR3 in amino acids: CASSLAANRDEQYF. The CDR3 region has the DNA TGCGCCAGCAGCTTGGCCGCGAACAGGGACGAGCAGTACTTC.

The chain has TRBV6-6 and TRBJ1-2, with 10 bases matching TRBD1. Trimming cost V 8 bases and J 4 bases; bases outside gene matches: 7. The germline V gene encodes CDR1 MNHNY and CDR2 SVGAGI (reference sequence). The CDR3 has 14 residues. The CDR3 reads CASDPRDRGYGYTF. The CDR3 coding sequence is TGTGCCAGCGATCCCCGGGACAGGGGCTATGGCTACACCTTC.

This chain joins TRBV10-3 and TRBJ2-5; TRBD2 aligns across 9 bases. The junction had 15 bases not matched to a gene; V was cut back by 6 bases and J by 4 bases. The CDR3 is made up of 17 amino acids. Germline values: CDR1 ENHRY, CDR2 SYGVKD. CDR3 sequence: CAISSSEGRGGPETQYF. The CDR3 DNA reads TGTGCCATCAGCTCATCCGAAGGGCGGGGGGGCCCAGAGACCCAGTACTTC.

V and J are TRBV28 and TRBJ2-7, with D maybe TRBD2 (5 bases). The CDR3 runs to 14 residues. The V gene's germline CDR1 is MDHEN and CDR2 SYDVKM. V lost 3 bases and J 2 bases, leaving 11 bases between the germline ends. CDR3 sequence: CASSFVRRAYEQYF. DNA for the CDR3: TGTGCCAGCAGTTTTGTCCGGCGGGCCTACGAGCAGTACTTC. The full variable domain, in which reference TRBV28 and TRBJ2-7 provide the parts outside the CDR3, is DVKVTQSSRYLVKRTGEKVFLECVQDMDHENMFWYRQDPGLGLRLIYFSYDVKMKEKGDIPEGYSVSREKKERFSLILESASTNQTSMYLCASSFVRRAYEQYFGPGTRLTVT.

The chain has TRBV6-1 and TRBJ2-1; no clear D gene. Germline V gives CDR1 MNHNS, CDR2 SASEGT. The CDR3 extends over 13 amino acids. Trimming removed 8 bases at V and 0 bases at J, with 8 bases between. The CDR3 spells CASGFSSYNEQFF. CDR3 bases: TGTGCCAGCGGCTTCAGCTCCTACAATGAGCAGTTCTTC.

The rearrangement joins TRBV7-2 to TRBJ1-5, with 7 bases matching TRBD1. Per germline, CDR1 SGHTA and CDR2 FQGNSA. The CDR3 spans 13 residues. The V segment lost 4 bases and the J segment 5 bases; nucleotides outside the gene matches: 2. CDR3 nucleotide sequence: TGTGCCAGCAGCTCAGACAGGGATCAGCCCCAGCATTTT. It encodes CASSSDRDQPQHF.

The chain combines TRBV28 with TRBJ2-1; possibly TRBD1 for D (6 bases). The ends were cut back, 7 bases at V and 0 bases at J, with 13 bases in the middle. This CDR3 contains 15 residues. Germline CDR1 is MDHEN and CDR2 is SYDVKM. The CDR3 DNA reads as TGTGCCAGCATCCGAGACAGGCCCTCCTACAATGAGCAGTTCTTC. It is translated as CASIRDRPSYNEQFF.

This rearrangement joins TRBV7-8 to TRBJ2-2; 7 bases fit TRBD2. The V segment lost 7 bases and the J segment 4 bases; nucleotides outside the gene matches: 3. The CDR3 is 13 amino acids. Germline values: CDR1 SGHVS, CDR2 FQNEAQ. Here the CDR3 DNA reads TGTGCCAGCACCCCTAGCGGCACCGGGGAGCTGTTTTTT. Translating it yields CASTPSGTGELFF.

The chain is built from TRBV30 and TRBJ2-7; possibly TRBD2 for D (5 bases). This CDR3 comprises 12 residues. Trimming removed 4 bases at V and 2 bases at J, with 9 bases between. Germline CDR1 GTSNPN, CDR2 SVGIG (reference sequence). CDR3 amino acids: CAWNREAYEQYF. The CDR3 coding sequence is TGTGCCTGGAATCGGGAAGCCTACGAGCAGTACTTC.

CDR3 DNA: TGTGCCAGCAGCGGTGGACAGTCGTACTATGGCTACACCTTC. Translating gives CASSGGQSYYGYTF. J is TRBJ1-2 and V is TRBV6-6; weak D call: TRBD1 (6 bases). Trimming left V 6 bases short and J 3 bases short, with 14 bases between. Germline values: CDR1 MNHNY, CDR2 SVGAGI (reference sequence). This CDR3 is built from 14 residues.

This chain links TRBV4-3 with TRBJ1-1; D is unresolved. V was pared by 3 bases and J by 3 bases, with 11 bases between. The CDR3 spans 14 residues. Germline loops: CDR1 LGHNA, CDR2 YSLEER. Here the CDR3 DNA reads TGCGCCAGCAGCCAGAGTGGCCAGGACACTGAAGCTTTCTTT. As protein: CASSQSGQDTEAFF.

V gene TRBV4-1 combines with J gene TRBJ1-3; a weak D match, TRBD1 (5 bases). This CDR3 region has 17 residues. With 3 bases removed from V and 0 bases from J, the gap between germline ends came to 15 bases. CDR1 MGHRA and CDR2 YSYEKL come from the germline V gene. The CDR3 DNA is TGCGCCAGCAGCCATCTCATGACAGCTGGCTCTGGAAACACCATATATTTT. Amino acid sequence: CASSHLMTAGSGNTIYF.

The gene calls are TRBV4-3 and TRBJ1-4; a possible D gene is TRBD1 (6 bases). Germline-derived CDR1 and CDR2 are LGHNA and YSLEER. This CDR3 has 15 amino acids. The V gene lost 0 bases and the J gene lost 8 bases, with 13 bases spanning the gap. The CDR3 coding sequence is TGCGCCAGCAGCCAAGAGGGGGCCTTAGGGGAAAAACTGTTTTTT. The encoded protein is CASSQEGALGEKLFF.

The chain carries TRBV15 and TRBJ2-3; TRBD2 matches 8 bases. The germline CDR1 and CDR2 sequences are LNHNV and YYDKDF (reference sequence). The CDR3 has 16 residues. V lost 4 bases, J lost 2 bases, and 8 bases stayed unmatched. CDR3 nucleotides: TGTGCCACCAGCAAGGATGGCGGGAGGTACACAGATACGCAGTATTTT. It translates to CATSKDGGRYTDTQYF.

Written as DNA, the CDR3 is TGTGCCAGCAGCTTAGCTCGCCCCAGTCCAGCAACTAATGAAAAACTGTTTTTT. This gives the protein CASSLARPSPATNEKLFF. J is TRBJ1-4 and V is TRBV7-6; no clear D. CDR3 length: 18 amino acids. Germline assignment: CDR1 SGHVS and CDR2 FNYEAQ. Trimming pared 0 bases from V and 0 bases from J, leaving 14 bases between.